Listed below are T cell receptor beta chains from one sample, sequenced in a study of T cell repertoires in cytomegalovirus infection. TCRdb ran MiXCR on the reads and lists one entry per CDR3 protein. The sample carries just under 550,000 distinct CDR3 sequences, more than 20% recorded once. Sequenced material: PBMCs. All receptors derive from a human donor in good health (CMV status not recorded). Some clones in this sample may be carry-over from other donors' samples. Both conserved end residues are part of each CDR3. D genes are given only for firm matches. Not all rows give a size; the values are once, few, many and, for expanded clones, a class.

clone_size d_call j_call v_call cdr3_aa cdr3_nt
- - TRBJ2-5 TRBV7-9 CASSRTGSRETQYF TGTGCCAGCAGTCGAACCGGGAGCAGGGAGACCCAGTACTTC
few - TRBJ1-2 TRBV7-6 CASSLAWGESGYTF TGTGCCAGCAGCTTAGCGTGGGGAGAGTCTGGCTACACCTTC
many TRBD1 TRBJ2-2 TRBV7-2 CASRRTGGSTGELFF TGTGCCAGCAGGAGGACAGGGGGCAGCACCGGGGAGCTGTTTTTT
- TRBD1 TRBJ2-5 TRBV6-5 CASRPLDREETQYF TGTGCCAGCAGACCCCTGGACAGGGAGGAGACCCAGTACTTC
- TRBD1 TRBJ1-4 TRBV29-1 CSVARGRGEKLFF TGCAGCGTAGCCAGGGGGCGCGGTGAAAAACTGTTTTTT
few TRBD2 TRBJ2-4 TRBV7-9 CASSSGLAGGNIQYF TGTGCCAGCAGCTCCGGACTAGCGGGGGGAAACATTCAGTACTTC
- - TRBJ2-3 TRBV11-2 CASTVGPSTDTQYF TGTGCCAGCACCGTAGGACCCTCCACAGATACGCAGTATTTT
- TRBD1 TRBJ2-7 TRBV6-1 CASSRYQGAYEQYF TGTGCCAGCAGCCGGTACCAGGGGGCCTACGAGCAGTACTTC
once - TRBJ2-2 TRBV28 CASSLGILRTVANTGELFF TGTGCCAGCAGTTTGGGGATTCTTAGGACGGTCGCGAACACCGGGGAGCTGTTTTTT
- TRBD2 TRBJ2-2 TRBV9 CASSVASSGRNTGELFF TGTGCCAGCAGCGTAGCTAGTAGCGGGAGGAACACCGGGGAGCTGTTTTTT
few - TRBJ1-5 TRBV6-2/TRBV6-3 CASSYFNPGDSNQPQHF TGTGCCAGCAGTTACTTCAACCCTGGTGATAGCAATCAGCCCCAGCATTTT
many TRBD2 TRBJ2-1 TRBV7-9 CASSFGTSFYNEQFF TGTGCCAGCAGCTTCGGGACTAGCTTCTACAATGAGCAGTTCTTC
many - TRBJ1-1 TRBV12-3/TRBV12-4 CASSSTGWTEAFF TGTGCCAGCAGTTCGACCGGGTGGACTGAAGCTTTCTTT
- TRBD1 TRBJ2-2 TRBV11-2 CASSSLTGGWTGELFF TGTGCCAGCAGCTCCCTGACAGGGGGCTGGACCGGGGAGCTGTTTTTT
- - TRBJ1-5 TRBV19 CASSIGFNQPQHF TGTGCCAGTAGTATCGGCTTCAATCAGCCCCAGCATTTT